These 23 T cell receptor beta chains share one sample of origin, sequenced in a study of T cell clones after liver transplantation. Repertoires were generated with immunoSEQ multiplex PCR, while TCRdb's copy carries only in-frame clones and drops some. The data show around 77,000 clones, with 80% seen just once and about 0.79% held by the top ten. Sequenced material: CD4+ T cells from blood, taken 12 months after liver transplant. The receptors derive from a human patient who received a liver transplant. Some T cells may be graft donor cells.

The chain recombines TRBV9 with TRBJ2-1; D unclear. Deletions cut 0 bases from V and 8 bases from J, with 12 bases between. Germline loops: CDR1 SGDLS, CDR2 YYNGEE. The CDR3 length is 14 residues. CDR3 sequence (DNA): TGTGCCAGCAGCGTAGGGGTAAGCGTCGATGAGCAGTTCTTC. Protein sequence: CASSVGVSVDEQFF.

The rearrangement uses TRBV2 and TRBJ1-1; maybe TRBD1 (6 bases). This CDR3 contains 13 residues. Germline values: CDR1 SNHLY, CDR2 FYNNEI. V lost 7 bases to trimming and J lost 4 bases, with 13 bases between them. The CDR3 loop reads CASNGGHGTEAFF. The CDR3 DNA reads TGTGCCAGCAACGGGGGGCATGGCACTGAAGCTTTCTTT.

In regard to this clone: The same CDR3 also results from other DNA sequences found in this sample. V usage is TRBV28 and J usage is TRBJ2-2; D is undetermined. CDR3 size: 12 residues. Looked up from germline, CDR1 is MDHEN and CDR2 is SYDVKM. Trimming pared 2 bases from V and 5 bases from J, leaving 3 bases between. The CDR3 DNA sequence: TGTGCCAGCAGTTTACTGACCGGGGAGCTGTTTTTT. It yields the protein CASSLLTGELFF.

The chain couples TRBV28 to TRBJ2-7; 7 bases are a match to TRBD1. Germline loops: CDR1 MDHEN, CDR2 SYDVKM. V dropped 4 bases and J dropped 0; count of bases not matched to a gene: 6. The CDR3 runs 15 residues. CDR3 DNA: TGTGCCAGCAGTTCTCCGACAGGGAGCTCCTACGAGCAGTACTTC. Translating gives CASSSPTGSSYEQYF.

In this sample, this clone turned up a few times. This rearrangement joins TRBV5-1 to TRBJ2-2; D ambiguous. The CDR3 is made up of 12 amino acids. The germline gives CDR1 SGHRS, CDR2 YFSETQ. Trimming stripped 4 bases from V and 14 bases from J, with 15 bases between. Here the CDR3 reads CASSMDLSSLFF. DNA of the CDR3: TGCGCCAGCAGCATGGACCTGTCATCCCTGTTTTTT.

The CDR3 protein is CASRYIRGQSSYEQYF. Here the CDR3 DNA reads TGTGCCAGCAGGTACATTAGGGGACAGAGTTCCTACGAGCAGTACTTC. The rearrangement uses TRBV11-2 and TRBJ2-7, with 7 positions matching TRBD1. The junction had 12 bases not matched to a gene; V was cut back by 6 bases and J by 1 base. There are 16 residues in the CDR3. CDR1 and CDR2 (germline): SGHAT, FQNNGV.

This rearrangement joins TRBV29-1 to TRBJ2-7; 9 nucleotides align to TRBD1. CDR1 is SQVTM and CDR2 is ANQGSEA in the germline V gene. The CDR3 is made up of 15 amino acids. J lost 2 bases, V lost 6 bases, and 11 bases had no gene match. The CDR3 region has the DNA TGCAGCGTCTTCCTACCCGGGACAGGGACCTACGAGCAGTACTTC. This sequence encodes CSVFLPGTGTYEQYF.

The chain combines TRBV7-9 with TRBJ1-4; D not resolved. CDR1 and CDR2 (germline): SEHNR, FQNEAQ (reference sequence). V lost 3 bases and J 8 bases, leaving 16 bases between the germline ends. The CDR3 consists of 15 residues. The DNA of the CDR3 is TGTGCCAGCAGCTTTAGTAGCCTGGAAGGAGAAAAACTGTTTTTT. Protein product: CASSFSSLEGEKLFF.

This chain connects TRBV28 to TRBJ1-2, with a weak D call TRBD1 (5 bases). With 3 bases removed from V and 4 bases from J, the gap between germline ends came to 15 bases. Per germline, CDR1 MDHEN and CDR2 SYDVKM. This CDR3 spans 15 amino acids. As DNA, the CDR3 is TGTGCCAGCAGTTTCCGGGACCCATACGCCTATGGCTACACCTTC. Protein product: CASSFRDPYAYGYTF.

This chain connects TRBV9 to TRBJ1-2, with unresolved D. Per germline, CDR1 SGDLS and CDR2 YYNGEE. The CDR3 has 14 amino acids. Trimming stripped 0 bases from V and 1 base from J, with 7 bases between. CDR3 bases: TGTGCCAGCAGCGTAGACCCTGATAACTATGGCTACACCTTC. Amino acid sequence: CASSVDPDNYGYTF.

This sequence joins TRBV6-6 and TRBJ2-3; D gene unclear. The CDR3 length is 15 residues. Germline assignment: CDR1 MNHNY and CDR2 SVGAGI (reference sequence). V gave up 0 bases and J gave up 4 bases, with 11 bases separating them. The CDR3 region has the DNA TGTGCCAGCAGTTACTCTCGGCTAGATCCAGATACGCAGTATTTT. This translates into CASSYSRLDPDTQYF.

This clone appeared a single time. V is TRBV9 and J is TRBJ1-1; a weak D match, TRBD1 (6 bases). The CDR3 spans 15 residues. Germline-derived CDR1 and CDR2 are SGDLS and YYNGEE. V was trimmed by 0 bases and J by 1 base, leaving 10 bases between them. Here the CDR3 reads CASSVAGGPNTEAFF. The CDR3 region has the DNA TGTGCCAGCAGCGTAGCGGGGGGCCCGAACACTGAAGCTTTCTTT. Combining the CDR3 with reference TRBV9 and TRBJ1-1 gives the whole variable domain DSGVTQTPKHLITATGQRVTLRCSPRSGDLSVYWYQQSLDQGLQFLIQYYNGEERAKGNILERFSAQQFPDLHSELNLSSLELGDSALYFCASSVAGGPNTEAFFGQGTRLTVV.

This chain joins TRBV29-1 and TRBJ2-1; 11 nucleotides align to TRBD2. The CDR3 is 15 amino acids. Unmatched junction bases numbered 16, after V lost 8 bases and J lost 10 bases. The V gene's germline CDR1 is SQVTM and CDR2 ANQGSEA. The CDR3 spells CSTNRIAGGPIEQFF. CDR3 bases: TGCAGCACAAATCGGATAGCGGGAGGGCCGATAGAGCAGTTCTTC.

The chain couples TRBV7-6 to TRBJ1-1; tentatively, D is TRBD1 (6 bases). Germline V lookup: CDR1 SGHVS, CDR2 FNYEAQ. The V and J ends lost 5 bases and 4 bases respectively, with 17 bases between them. The length of the CDR3 is 15 residues. The CDR3 loop is CASSQLQGFVTEAFF. The CDR3 DNA is TGTGCCAGCAGCCAGTTACAGGGCTTTGTCACTGAAGCTTTCTTT.

The chain employs TRBV7-7 and TRBJ2-3; the match to TRBD1 covers 7 bases. The length of the CDR3 is 17 residues. Unmatched junction bases numbered 8, after V lost 1 base and J lost 1 base. Germline V lookup: CDR1 SSHAT, CDR2 FNYEAQ (reference sequence). CDR3 sequence: CASSLGIGGTGTDTQYF. In nucleotides, the CDR3 is TGTGCCAGCAGCTTAGGAATAGGTGGGACAGGCACAGATACGCAGTATTTT. Complete variable domain (other parts from reference TRBV7-7 and TRBJ2-3): GAGVSQSPRYKVTKRGQDVTLRCDPISSHATLYWYQQALGQGPEFLTYFNYEAQPDKSGLPSDRFSAERPEGSISTLTIQRTEQRDSAMYRCASSLGIGGTGTDTQYFGPGTRLTVL.

This clone occurred once. Mismatch with germline at one junction end may stem from a read error. The CDR3 DNA sequence: TGCGCCAGCAGTGAGTACACGAACGCTGAAGCTTTCTTT. Its protein is CASSEYTNAEAFF. V gene TRBV10-2 combines with J gene TRBJ1-1; unclear D gene. Germline V CDR1 and CDR2: WSHSY, SAAADI. The CDR3 is 13 residues long.

The V gene is TRBV28, the J gene TRBJ1-4; D might be TRBD1 (5 bases). V dropped 4 bases and J dropped 7 bases, with 16 bases sitting between them. Germline-derived CDR1 and CDR2 are MDHEN and SYDVKM. The CDR3 spans 15 residues. The CDR3 sequence is CASSSAGYSGEKLFF. The DNA of the CDR3 is TGTGCCAGCAGTTCCGCAGGGTATAGTGGTGAAAAACTGTTTTTT.

V and J are TRBV6-1 and TRBJ2-3; the D gene could be TRBD1 or TRBD2 (5 bases each). The length of the CDR3 is 15 residues. The germline V gene encodes CDR1 MNHNS and CDR2 SASEGT. The ends were cut back, 3 bases at V and 4 bases at J, with 14 bases in the middle. The CDR3 DNA sequence: TGTGCCAGCAGTGATTATCGGGGCACGCCAGATACGCAGTATTTT. Its protein is CASSDYRGTPDTQYF.

This clone was counted a single time. The chain joins TRBV27 to TRBJ2-1; 10 nucleotides agree with TRBD2. Per the germline V gene, CDR1 is MNHEY and CDR2 is SMNVEV (reference sequence). The CDR3 totals 18 residues. V trimming: 5 bases; J trimming: 7 bases; junction bases outside the gene matches: 17. DNA of the CDR3: TGTGCCAGCAGTACCGGCTCCTCACTAGCGGGGTTATTGAATGAGCAGTTCTTC. It is translated as CASSTGSSLAGLLNEQFF.

To note about this clone: The junction differs from germline at one of its ends, possibly a read error. CDR3 in DNA: TGCGCCAGCAGCCGCGGGACCGGGCCCCGTGTCTTC. Protein: CASSRGTGPRVF. The chain employs TRBV4-3 and TRBJ2-1, with a tentative D call TRBD2 (6 bases). CDR1 is LGHNA and CDR2 is YSLEER in the germline V gene. The CDR3 covers 12 residues.

The chain uses TRBV7-3 and TRBJ2-3, with TRBD1 identical over 8 bases. The CDR3 loop spans 15 amino acids. CDR1 is SGHTA, CDR2 FQGTGA, per germline. V trimming: 2 bases; J trimming: 1 base; junction bases outside the gene matches: 2. CDR3 amino acids: CASSLEQGGTDTQYF. The CDR3 DNA follows: TGTGCCAGCAGCTTAGAACAGGGGGGCACAGATACGCAGTATTTT.

The CDR3 bases are TGTGCCAGCGCCAATGGACAGGGAGCCTACAATGAGCAGTTCTTC. It translates to CASANGQGAYNEQFF. The chain is built from TRBV18 and TRBJ2-1; TRBD1 matches 8 bases. V trimming: 8 bases; J trimming: 2 bases; junction bases outside the gene matches: 8. The CDR3 is 15 amino acids. CDR1 is KGHSH, CDR2 LQKENI, per germline. The full variable domain, with the rest looked up from reference TRBV18 and TRBJ2-1, is NAGVMQNPRHLVRRRGQEARLRCSPMKGHSHVYWYRQLPEEGLKFMVYLQKENIIDESGMPKERFSAEFPKEGPSILRIQQVVRGDSAAYFCASANGQGAYNEQFFGPGTRLTVL.

The rearrangement joins TRBV10-2 to TRBJ1-2; the D gene is possibly TRBD1 (5 bases). Germline V gives CDR1 WSHSY, CDR2 SAAADI. The CDR3 consists of 17 residues. Trimming pared 3 bases from V and 0 bases from J, leaving 17 bases between. The CDR3: CASSDPSGRLANYGYTF. The CDR3 nucleotides are TGCGCCAGCAGTGATCCCTCGGGACGCCTAGCTAACTATGGCTACACCTTC.